This entry lists 28 T cell receptor beta chains sequenced from one sample in a study of metastatic and nonmetastatic thyroid tumors. Thyroid surgery had not been preceded by any treatment in any patient. TCRdb reanalyzed the PCR reads with MiXCR. Of some 21,000 clones listed, about a quarter are singletons. The sample was tumor tissue. The receptors here all came from a female donor with papillary thyroid cancer or a benign thyroid nodule (not recorded which). Some clones in this sample may be carry-over from other donors' samples.

The chain couples TRBV5-1 to TRBJ2-1; 11 nucleotides align to TRBD2. Germline-derived CDR1 and CDR2 are SGHRS and YFSETQ. The J segment lost 1 base and the V segment lost 4 bases, leaving 13 bases of the junction unmatched. The CDR3 runs to 19 residues. CDR3 coding DNA: TGCGCCAGCAGCCGGAACCCGGGGACTAGCGGCGGATCCTACAATGAGCAGTTCTTC. Translating it yields CASSRNPGTSGGSYNEQFF.

This clone has ten or more counts. This chain links TRBV28 with TRBJ2-3; TRBD1 is a possible D gene (6 bases). CDR1 is MDHEN and CDR2 is SYDVKM in the germline V gene. Deletions cut 3 bases from V and 2 bases from J, with 9 bases between. The CDR3 sequence is 14 residues long. CDR3 DNA: TGTGCCAGCAGTTTGGACAGTAACACAGATACGCAGTATTTT. This encodes CASSLDSNTDTQYF.

V and J are TRBV7-8 and TRBJ2-7; possible D gene TRBD1, 5 bases. Germline CDR1 is SGHVS and CDR2 is FQNEAQ. The CDR3 covers 14 residues. CDR3 coding DNA: TGTGAAAGCAGCTTAGTATCTATAGGGGACGAGCAGTACTTC. Amino acid sequence: CESSLVSIGDEQYF.

This clone appeared many times. The identical CDR3 is also encoded by other nucleotide sequences in the sample. The gene calls are TRBV10-3 and TRBJ1-6, with D perhaps TRBD1 (6 bases). Germline values: CDR1 ENHRY, CDR2 SYGVKD. Between the trimmed V and J ends, which lost 3 bases and 7 bases, there was a span of 10 bases. The CDR3 spans 14 residues. The CDR3: CAISDGGQNSPLHF. CDR3 DNA: TGTGCCATCAGTGATGGGGGCCAAAATTCACCCCTCCACTTT.

The table lists this clone with a few counts. A single base separates this from a much larger clone, so it may be a read error. The genes are TRBV15 and TRBJ2-5, with a possible D match to TRBD1 (6 bases). The germline CDR1 and CDR2 sequences are LNHNV and YYDKDF (reference sequence). The CDR3 has 15 residues. The CDR3 DNA follows: TGTGTCACCAGCGGAAGGACAGTTCAGCAAGAGACCCAGTACTTC. It yields the protein CVTSGRTVQQETQYF.

This clone is classed as medium-sized. The chain recombines TRBV6-2 or TRBV6-3 with TRBJ2-1; D might be TRBD1 (6 bases). Per germline, CDR1 MNHEY and CDR2 SVGEGT. The CDR3 length is 11 residues. V was trimmed by 8 bases and J by 6 bases, leaving 8 bases between them. In DNA, the CDR3 is TGTGCCAGCCAGGGGAGCAATGAGCAGTTCTTC. Encoded protein: CASQGSNEQFF.

The rearrangement links TRBV11-1 to TRBJ2-1; D unclear. In germline, CDR1 is SGHAT, CDR2 FQDESV (reference sequence). V dropped 1 base and J dropped 8 bases, with 15 bases sitting between them. CDR3 length: 15 residues. DNA of the CDR3: TGTGCCAGCAGCTTAGAGGGAAACCCGATCGATGAGCAGTTCTTC. This codes for CASSLEGNPIDEQFF.

This clone came up a few times. For the CDR3, the DNA is TGCAGTGCTCATCAGACCCCCTATGGCTACACCTTC. The encoded protein is CSAHQTPYGYTF. The genes are TRBV20-1 and TRBJ1-2; no clear D gene. CDR3 length: 12 residues. CDR1 is DFQATT, CDR2 SNEGSKA, per germline (reference sequence). V was cut by 5 bases and J by 4 bases, with 11 bases left in between.

V and J are TRBV3-1 and TRBJ2-1; TRBD2 matches at 9 bases. The germline CDR1 and CDR2 sequences are LGHDT and YNNKEL (reference sequence). Trimming took 4 bases from V and 4 from J; bases not matched to a gene: 5. There are 15 residues in the CDR3. DNA of the CDR3: TGTGCCAGCAGCCCGCTAGCGGGACTATACAATGAGCAGTTCTTC. Translated, it gives CASSPLAGLYNEQFF.

This clone was picked up many times. The chain is built from TRBV6-1 and TRBJ2-7; TRBD1 is a possible D gene (7 bases). CDR1 is MNHNS, CDR2 SASEGT, per germline. The length of the CDR3 is 15 residues. The ends were cut back, 3 bases at V and 3 bases at J, with 15 bases in the middle. The CDR3 loop is CASSEEGAWGYEQYF. CDR3 DNA: TGTGCCAGCAGTGAGGAGGGGGCTTGGGGCTACGAGCAGTACTTC.

In this sample, this clone turned up many times. This rearrangement joins TRBV6-2 or TRBV6-3 to TRBJ2-3, with TRBD2 matching over 10 bases. Germline trimming cut 6 bases from V and 4 bases from J; bases unmatched to any gene: 7. Germline values: CDR1 MNHEY, CDR2 SVGEGT. This CDR3 is 15 amino acids long. This CDR3 reads CASRRGTSDADTQYF. The CDR3 DNA reads TGTGCCAGCAGGCGCGGGACTAGCGACGCAGATACGCAGTATTTT.

The rearrangement uses TRBV11-2 and TRBJ2-1, with TRBD2 matching 9 bases. The germline V gene has CDR1 SGHAT and CDR2 FQNNGV. The CDR3 has 16 residues. The junction had 8 bases not matched to a gene; V was cut back by 3 bases and J by 5 bases. The CDR3 sequence is CASSFSSLAGHNEQFF. DNA of the CDR3: TGTGCCAGCAGCTTCAGTTCGCTAGCGGGGCACAATGAGCAGTTCTTC.

In its sample, this clone is medium-sized. The chain's CDR3 is CASSPGTPVRKLFF. CDR3 nucleotides: TGTGCCAGCAGTCCCGGGACCCCCGTTCGGAAACTGTTTTTT. V and J are TRBV3-1 and TRBJ1-4, with a weak D call TRBD1 (5 bases). Germline V lookup: CDR1 LGHDT, CDR2 YNNKEL (reference sequence). Trimming stripped 6 bases from V and 11 bases from J, with 19 bases between. The CDR3 sequence is 14 residues long.

In its sample, this clone was seen a few times. CDR3 DNA: TGTGCCAGCAGTTTGGGCTCTGTTAACTACAATGAGCAGTTCTTC. This sequence encodes CASSLGSVNYNEQFF. This chain uses TRBV12-3 or TRBV12-4 with TRBJ2-1; the D is unclear. The CDR3 contains 15 residues. V lost 3 bases, J lost 3 bases, and 12 bases lay in between.

This clone was found a few times. A much larger clone lies one base from this, so it may be a read error. Other nucleotide sequences from this sample produce the same CDR3. V is TRBV12-3 or TRBV12-4 and J is TRBJ1-5; D perhaps matches TRBD1 (6 bases). The V gene lost 5 bases and the J gene lost 6 bases, with 20 bases spanning the gap. This CDR3 is 16 amino acids long. Here the CDR3 reads CASSPPTGGESQPQHF. For the CDR3, the DNA is TGTGCCAGCAGTCCGCCGACAGGTGGCGAAAGTCAGCCCCAGCATTTT.

This clone showed up many times. The chain has TRBV20-1 and TRBJ1-1, with D maybe TRBD1 (5 bases). Germline CDR1 is DFQATT and CDR2 is SNEGSKA (reference sequence). This CDR3 is 14 amino acids long. V lost 3 bases and J lost 0, with 11 bases in between. Here the CDR3 reads CSARERQMNTEAFF. The CDR3 nucleotides read TGCAGTGCTAGGGAGAGACAGATGAACACTGAAGCTTTCTTT.

The table lists this clone with a few counts. Compared with germline, one end of the junction differs, possibly owing to a read error. The chain is built from TRBV2 and TRBJ2-7, with 7 bases that match TRBD2. This CDR3 spans 14 amino acids. Looked up from germline, CDR1 is SNHLY and CDR2 is FYNNEI. CDR3 DNA: TGTTCCAGCAGTGAGTTAGCGGGCCCCTACGAGCAGTACTTC. This encodes CSSSELAGPYEQYF.

The chain carries TRBV19 and TRBJ2-2, with 7 bases matching TRBD1. Germline-derived CDR1 and CDR2 are LNHDA and SQIVND (reference sequence). With V trimmed by 4 bases and J by 7 bases, 6 bases remained unmatched. This CDR3 region has 14 residues. Here the CDR3 reads CASSTKQGIGELFF. DNA for the CDR3: TGTGCCAGTAGTACGAAACAGGGGATCGGGGAGCTGTTTTTT. The complete variable domain, with remaining parts taken from reference TRBV19 and TRBJ2-2, reads DGGITQSPKYLFRKEGQNVTLSCEQNLNHDAMYWYRQDPGQGLRLIYYSQIVNDFQKGDIAEGYSVSREKKESFPLTVTSAQKNPTAFYLCASSTKQGIGELFFGEGSRLTVL.

This clone has ten or more counts. V gene TRBV10-3 combines with J gene TRBJ2-1, with 7 nucleotides matching TRBD1. The CDR3 has 15 amino acids. Germline V lookup: CDR1 ENHRY, CDR2 SYGVKD. Trimming removed 4 bases from V and 4 bases from J; junction bases left unmatched: 7. CDR3 region: CAISGGTAGYNEQFF. The CDR3 region has the DNA TGTGCCATCAGTGGGGGGACAGCTGGATACAATGAGCAGTTCTTC.

By proportion, this clone is medium-sized. The CDR3 DNA is TGTGCCAGCAGCTCCAAATTAGCGGGGGGGGTAAATGAGCAGTTCTTC. Its protein is CASSSKLAGGVNEQFF. V is TRBV7-8 and J is TRBJ2-1; 11 nucleotides match TRBD2. The CDR3 has 16 amino acids. Germline CDR1 SGHVS, CDR2 FQNEAQ. V shed 4 bases and J 7 bases; nucleotides not matched to a gene: 9.

V gene TRBV11-1 combines with J gene TRBJ2-3, with 8 bases matching TRBD2. V shed 4 bases and J 6 bases; nucleotides not matched to a gene: 12. The germline V gene encodes CDR1 SGHAT and CDR2 FQDESV (reference sequence). The CDR3 consists of 16 residues. CDR3 region: CASSSQREMVEDTQYF. DNA of the CDR3: TGTGCCAGCAGCTCCCAGCGGGAGATGGTGGAGGATACGCAGTATTTT.

The chain recombines TRBV11-2 with TRBJ1-1; the match to TRBD1 covers 10 bases. Trimming took 5 bases from V and 3 from J; bases not matched to a gene: 3. The CDR3 runs to 14 residues. CDR1 SGHAT and CDR2 FQNNGV come from the germline V gene. CDR3 sequence reads: CASSQTGGYTEAFF. In nucleotides, the CDR3 is TGTGCCAGCAGCCAGACAGGGGGCTACACTGAAGCTTTCTTT. The full variable domain, rest sourced from reference TRBV11-2 and TRBJ1-1, is EAGVAQSPRYKIIEKRQSVAFWCNPISGHATLYWYQQILGQGPKLLIQFQNNGVVDDSQLPKDRFSAERLKGVDSTLKIQPAKLEDSAVYLCASSQTGGYTEAFFGQGTRLTVV.

The table lists this clone with many counts. The chain recombines TRBV2 with TRBJ1-5, with 10 bases lining up with TRBD1. The V gene end was trimmed by 2 bases and the J gene end by 4 bases; junction bases not matched to a gene: 8. The CDR3 spans 17 residues. CDR1 is SNHLY and CDR2 is FYNNEI in the germline V gene. This chain's CDR3 is CASSEWVGQGLNQPQHF. DNA of the CDR3: TGTGCCAGCAGTGAATGGGTGGGACAGGGGCTTAATCAGCCCCAGCATTTT.

This clone was seen many times. The chain recombines TRBV6-2 or TRBV6-3 with TRBJ2-5, with 13 bases fitting TRBD2. The CDR3 spans 15 residues. Germline-derived CDR1 and CDR2 are MNHEY and SVGEGT. The ends lost 2 bases at V and 4 bases at J; junction bases unmatched: 1. The DNA of the CDR3 is TGTGCCAGCAGTTACACTAGCGGGGGGGCAGAGACCCAGTACTTC. It translates to CASSYTSGGAETQYF.

This clone was recorded at least ten times. The sample has other DNA sequences that encode this CDR3 too. This chain connects TRBV19 to TRBJ1-1; D possibly corresponds to TRBD1 (6 bases). In germline, CDR1 is LNHDA, CDR2 SQIVND (reference sequence). Trimming removed 5 bases at V and 0 bases at J, with 10 bases between. The CDR3 runs 14 residues. The CDR3: CASSEDRMNTEAFF. The CDR3 nucleotides are TGTGCCAGTAGTGAAGACAGGATGAACACTGAAGCTTTCTTT. The complete variable domain, with remaining parts taken from reference TRBV19 and TRBJ1-1, reads DGGITQSPKYLFRKEGQNVTLSCEQNLNHDAMYWYRQDPGQGLRLIYYSQIVNDFQKGDIAEGYSVSREKKESFPLTVTSAQKNPTAFYLCASSEDRMNTEAFFGQGTRLTVV.

Comment on this clone: The same CDR3 arises from other DNA sequences in this sample as well. V is TRBV11-2 and J is TRBJ2-3; 9 nucleotides align to TRBD2. In germline, CDR1 is SGHAT, CDR2 FQNNGV. The CDR3 length is 16 residues. The V and J ends lost 5 bases and 3 bases, in that order; junction bases with no gene match: 9. The CDR3 loop reads CASSRLAVGGTDTQYF. The DNA for the CDR3 is TGTGCCAGCAGCAGACTAGCGGTCGGCGGGACAGATACGCAGTATTTT. The full variable domain, completed using reference TRBV11-2 and TRBJ2-3, is EAGVAQSPRYKIIEKRQSVAFWCNPISGHATLYWYQQILGQGPKLLIQFQNNGVVDDSQLPKDRFSAERLKGVDSTLKIQPAKLEDSAVYLCASSRLAVGGTDTQYFGPGTRLTVL.

This clone was detected many times. The chain carries TRBV7-2 and TRBJ2-2; D unclear. V gave up 5 bases and J gave up 7 bases, with 11 bases separating them. Germline V gene data show CDR1 as SGHTA and CDR2 as FQGNSA. CDR3 length equals 13 residues. The CDR3 spells CASSPQLVGELFF. Here the CDR3 DNA reads TGTGCCAGCAGCCCCCAGTTGGTCGGGGAGCTGTTTTTT.

Ten or more counts support this clone. The chain recombines TRBV27 with TRBJ1-1, with 11 bases identical to TRBD1. CDR1 and CDR2 from the germline V gene are MNHEY and SMNVEV (reference sequence). The V segment lost 6 bases and the J segment 7 bases; nucleotides outside the gene matches: 4. The CDR3 has 13 residues. The CDR3 region is CASRWTGGFEAFF. Here the CDR3 DNA reads TGTGCCAGCAGATGGACAGGGGGCTTTGAAGCTTTCTTT.